The TCR beta chain described here comes from a study of a mutant IDH1 vaccine in newly diagnosed glioma. Study at large: Vaccines began 4-6 weeks after radiotherapy alone, or with temozolomide cycles. Of the patients given treatment, around 62% were male and around 38% were female, and a mean age of about 44 years was recorded. Before enrollment, patients got radiotherapy alone, temozolomide alone, or mostly the combination. General study points: It seemed that pseudoprogression was not linked to changes in the top peripheral T cell clonotypes.

Noted time point: week 35, safety follow-up. Every vaccine dose comprised 300 ug of mutant IDH1 20-mer peptide plus topical imiquimod. The CDR3 is 15 residues long. Trimming left V 2 bases short and J 3 bases short, with 13 bases between. Germline V CDR1 and CDR2: MDHEN, SYDVKM. Only in-frame clones appear in the TCRdb table, and some are missing; sequencing was by immunoSEQ multiplex PCR. The data contain about 60,000 clones, more than 80% of them seen just once; the ten biggest clones take up roughly 5.2%. Note on this clone: What it recognizes is unknown.

The specimen comprised PBMCs, sampled from a glioma patient whose treatment included an IDH1 peptide vaccine. The sequence was collected from a man aged 40-50 years with glioma. The chain has TRBV28 and TRBJ1-1; D perhaps matches TRBD1 (5 bases). In nucleotides, the CDR3 is TGTGCCAGCAGTTTAGGGCCCAGGGCGGACACTGAAGCTTTCTTT. This gives the protein CASSLGPRADTEAFF.